A single sample is the source of the 3 T cell receptor beta chains below, sequenced in a study of T cell repertoires in cytomegalovirus infection (dated by TCRdb to between 2018 and 2020). These receptors are not linked to any known antigen. The listed sequencing device is Illumina HiSeq 1500. TCRdb ran its own pipeline on the public reads, namely fastp trimming at Q25 and MiXCR clone calling, and kept in-frame beta chains. Each record represents a unique CDR3 protein, reported with the most common genes and DNA among its rows. This sample comprises about 500,000 distinct CDR3 sequences, around a third of them detected only once. The ten largest clones add up to about a sixth of the sample. The sample's treatment or condition label, decoded: in vitro stimulation with specific CMV peptide epitopes to enrich CMV-specific T cells. The sample here was cultured PBMCs, taken from culture after CMV antigen stimulation. The receptors come from a human donor in good health (CMV status not recorded). Some clones in this sample may be carry-over from other donors' samples.

In this sample, this clonotype turned up a few times. CDR3 residues: CASSLEEVGLYNEQFF. CDR3 nucleotide sequence: TGTGCCAGCAGCTTAGAGGAGGTGGGCCTCTACAATGAGCAGTTCTTC. V usage is TRBV7-9 and J usage is TRBJ2-1, with a possible D match to TRBD2 (5 bases). The germline V gene has CDR1 SEHNR and CDR2 FQNEAQ (reference sequence). CDR3 length: 16 amino acids. The V end lost 1 base, the J end lost 3 bases, and 13 bases lay between the germline ends.

In its sample, this clonotype was seen a few times. The rearrangement joins TRBV12-3 or TRBV12-4 to TRBJ2-5; 13 bases match TRBD2. V dropped 5 bases and J dropped 0; count of bases not matched to a gene: 9. The CDR3 spans 18 residues. This CDR3 reads CASSLRSGLAGDQETQYF. DNA of the CDR3: TGTGCCAGCAGTCTCCGCTCCGGACTAGCGGGGGACCAAGAGACCCAGTACTTC.

V and J are TRBV19 and TRBJ2-4, with unresolved D. CDR1 is LNHDA and CDR2 is SQIVND in the germline V gene (reference sequence). Between the trimmed V and J ends, which lost 10 bases and 4 bases, there was a span of 20 bases. The CDR3 is 15 residues long. CDR3 bases: TGTGCCACTAAACCTTGGCCAGATGAAAAAAACATTCAGTACTTC. Translating gives CATKPWPDEKNIQYF. The variable domain in full, with the rest retrieved from reference TRBV19 and TRBJ2-4, is DGGITQSPKYLFRKEGQNVTLSCEQNLNHDAMYWYRQDPGQGLRLIYYSQIVNDFQKGDIAEGYSVSREKKESFPLTVTSAQKNPTAFYLCATKPWPDEKNIQYFGAGTRLSVL.